The present entry profiles one T cell receptor beta chain with its context. Starting from PBMCs, sorting isolated CD4+ and CD8+ T cells. Sequencing relied on a cDNA template that was reverse transcribed from extracted RNA. Some clones are missing from TCRdb's copy, which holds only in-frame ones; the method was immunoSEQ multiplex PCR. In the table there are about 130,000 clones, 45% to 60% of which are singletons. These data are taken from a study of CD8+ T cells in alopecia areata. Study overall: Tofacitinib dosing lasted 6 to 18 months, which was then followed by 6 months off drug.

J lost 7 bases, V lost 2 bases, and 1 base had no gene match. The germline CDR1 and CDR2 sequences are MNHNY and SVGAGI (reference sequence). The CDR3 runs 12 residues. This TCR derives from a human donor with alopecia areata. The sample consisted of CD4+ T cells sorted from blood, taken at week 0. The chain employs TRBV6-6 and TRBJ1-2; TRBD1 matches at 7 bases. The CDR3 region is CASSYGTAGYTF. The CDR3 coding sequence is TGTGCCAGCAGTTACGGGACAGCTGGCTACACCTTC.